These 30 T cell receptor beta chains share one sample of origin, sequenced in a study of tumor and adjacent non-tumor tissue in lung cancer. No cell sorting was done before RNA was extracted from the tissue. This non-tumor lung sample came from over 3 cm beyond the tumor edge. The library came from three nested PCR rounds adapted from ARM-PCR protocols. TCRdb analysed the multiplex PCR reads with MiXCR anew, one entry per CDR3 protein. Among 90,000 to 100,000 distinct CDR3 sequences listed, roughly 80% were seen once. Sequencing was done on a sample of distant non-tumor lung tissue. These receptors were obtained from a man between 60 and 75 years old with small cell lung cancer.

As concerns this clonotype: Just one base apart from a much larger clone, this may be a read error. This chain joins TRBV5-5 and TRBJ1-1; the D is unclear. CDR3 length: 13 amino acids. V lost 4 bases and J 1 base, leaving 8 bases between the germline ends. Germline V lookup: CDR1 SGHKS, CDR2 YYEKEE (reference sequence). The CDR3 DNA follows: TGTGCCAGCAGCCACTTATGGAACACTGAAGCTTTCTTT. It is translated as CASSHLWNTEAFF. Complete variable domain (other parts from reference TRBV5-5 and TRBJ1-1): DAGVTQSPTHLIKTRGQQVTLRCSPISGHKSVSWYQQVLGQGPQFIFQYYEKEERGRGNFPDRFSARQFPNYSSELNVNALLLGDSALYLCASSHLWNTEAFFGQGTRLTVV.

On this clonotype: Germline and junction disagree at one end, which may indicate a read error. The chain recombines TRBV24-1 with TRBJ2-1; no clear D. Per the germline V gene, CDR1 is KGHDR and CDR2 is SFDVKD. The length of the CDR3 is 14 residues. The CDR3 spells CATSGDAGHNEQLF. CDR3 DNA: TGTGCCACCAGTGGTGATGCTGGCCACAATGAGCAGTTATTC.

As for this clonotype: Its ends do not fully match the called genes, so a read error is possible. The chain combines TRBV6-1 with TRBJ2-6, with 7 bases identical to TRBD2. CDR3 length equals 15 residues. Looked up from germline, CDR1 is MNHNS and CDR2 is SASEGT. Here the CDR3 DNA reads TGTGCCGGCAGTAGGGAGGGTTCTGGGGCCAACGTCCTGACTTTC. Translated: CAGSREGSGANVLTF.

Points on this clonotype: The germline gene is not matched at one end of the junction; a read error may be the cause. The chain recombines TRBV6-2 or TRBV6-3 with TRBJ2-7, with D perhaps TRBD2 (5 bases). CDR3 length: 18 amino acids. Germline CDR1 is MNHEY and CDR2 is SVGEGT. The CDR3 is CASSYSTISLTRSYEQYF. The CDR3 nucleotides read TGTGCCAGTAGTTACTCGACTATCTCATTGACGCGCTCCTACGAGCAGTACTTC.

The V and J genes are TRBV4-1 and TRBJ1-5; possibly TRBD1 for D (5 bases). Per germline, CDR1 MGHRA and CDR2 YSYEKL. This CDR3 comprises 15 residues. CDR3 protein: CTTNQEETGVRPQHF. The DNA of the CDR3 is TGCACCACCAACCAAGAGGAAACAGGTGTTCGGCCCCAGCATTTT.

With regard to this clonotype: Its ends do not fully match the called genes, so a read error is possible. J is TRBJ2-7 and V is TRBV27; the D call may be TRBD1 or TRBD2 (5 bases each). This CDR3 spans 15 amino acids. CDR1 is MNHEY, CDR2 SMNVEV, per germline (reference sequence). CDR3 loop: CTSSSGTEASYEQYF. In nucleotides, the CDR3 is TGTACCAGCAGTTCCGGGACGGAGGCCTCCTACGAGCAGTACTTC.

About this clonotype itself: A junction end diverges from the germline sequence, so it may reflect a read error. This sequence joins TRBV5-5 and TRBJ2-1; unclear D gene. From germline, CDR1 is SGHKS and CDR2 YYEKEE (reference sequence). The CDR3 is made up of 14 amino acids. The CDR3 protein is CVSSLVVTTNEQFF. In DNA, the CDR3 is TGTGTCAGCAGCTTGGTGGTGACAACTAATGAGCAGTTCTTC.

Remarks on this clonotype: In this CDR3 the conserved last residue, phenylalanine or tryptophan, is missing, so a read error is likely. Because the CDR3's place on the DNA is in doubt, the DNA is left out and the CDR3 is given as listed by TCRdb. The CDR3 protein is CASSLARQGAGPPYL. This chain joins TRBV11-2 and TRBJ2-5; the DNA was not used to check the table's D call, TRBD1. Inclusive of both ends, the CDR3 amounts to 15 amino acids. Per germline, CDR1 SGHAT and CDR2 FQNNGV.

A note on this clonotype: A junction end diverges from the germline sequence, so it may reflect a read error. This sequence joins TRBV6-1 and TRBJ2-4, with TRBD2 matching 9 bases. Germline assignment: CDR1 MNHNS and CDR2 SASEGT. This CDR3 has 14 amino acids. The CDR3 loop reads CTSTARGAGGRQYF. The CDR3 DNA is TGTACCAGCACCGCCAGGGGAGCGGGAGGCCGACAGTACTTT.

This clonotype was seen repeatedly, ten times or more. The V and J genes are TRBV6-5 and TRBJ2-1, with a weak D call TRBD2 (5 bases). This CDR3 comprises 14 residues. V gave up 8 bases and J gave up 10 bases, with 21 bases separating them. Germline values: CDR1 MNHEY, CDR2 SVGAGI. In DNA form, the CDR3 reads TGTGCCAGCCGCCGCGGGTCTCCCTTGGCGGAGCAGTTCTTC. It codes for CASRRGSPLAEQFF.

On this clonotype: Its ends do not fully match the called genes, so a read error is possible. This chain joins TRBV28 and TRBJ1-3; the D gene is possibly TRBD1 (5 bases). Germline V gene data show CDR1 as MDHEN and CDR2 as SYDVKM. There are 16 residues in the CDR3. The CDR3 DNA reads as TGTGCCGGCAGCCAGTTCTCCGGGACTCTTGGAAACACCATATATTTT. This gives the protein CAGSQFSGTLGNTIYF.

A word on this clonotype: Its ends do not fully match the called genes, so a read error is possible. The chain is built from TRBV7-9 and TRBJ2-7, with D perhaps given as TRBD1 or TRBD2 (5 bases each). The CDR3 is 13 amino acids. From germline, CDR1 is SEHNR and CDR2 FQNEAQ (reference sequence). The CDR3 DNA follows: TGTGCTAGCAGCTCCATCCCCCGGGGCGCGCAGTACTTC. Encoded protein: CASSSIPRGAQYF.

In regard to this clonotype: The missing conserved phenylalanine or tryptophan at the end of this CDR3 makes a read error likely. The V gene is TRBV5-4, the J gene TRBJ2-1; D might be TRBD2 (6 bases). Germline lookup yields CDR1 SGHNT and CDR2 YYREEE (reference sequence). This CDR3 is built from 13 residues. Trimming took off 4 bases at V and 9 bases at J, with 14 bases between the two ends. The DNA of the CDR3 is TGTGCCAGCAGCCCACCGGCGGGACTTGAGCAGTTCGTC. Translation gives CASSPPAGLEQFV.

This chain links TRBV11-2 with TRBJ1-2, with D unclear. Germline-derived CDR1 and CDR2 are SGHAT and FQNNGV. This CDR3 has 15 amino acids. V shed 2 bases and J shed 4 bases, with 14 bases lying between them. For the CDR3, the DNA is TGTGCCAGCAGCTTAAGTCGGGGAGCATTCTATGGCTACACCTTC. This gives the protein CASSLSRGAFYGYTF. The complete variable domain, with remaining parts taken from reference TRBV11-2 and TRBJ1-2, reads EAGVAQSPRYKIIEKRQSVAFWCNPISGHATLYWYQQILGQGPKLLIQFQNNGVVDDSQLPKDRFSAERLKGVDSTLKIQPAKLEDSAVYLCASSLSRGAFYGYTFGSGTRLTVV.

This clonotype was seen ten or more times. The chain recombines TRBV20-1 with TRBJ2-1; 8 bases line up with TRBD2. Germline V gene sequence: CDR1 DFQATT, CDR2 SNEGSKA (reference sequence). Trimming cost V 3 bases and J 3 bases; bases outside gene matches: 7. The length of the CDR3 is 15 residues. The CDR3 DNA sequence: TGCAGTGCTAGTTCGGGGGGGGCAAACTACAATGAGCAGTTCTTC. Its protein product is CSASSGGANYNEQFF.

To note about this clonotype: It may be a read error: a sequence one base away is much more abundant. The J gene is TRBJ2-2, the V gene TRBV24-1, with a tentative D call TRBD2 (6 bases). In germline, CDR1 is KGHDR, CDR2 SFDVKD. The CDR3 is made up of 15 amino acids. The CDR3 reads CAASSRGSNTGELFF. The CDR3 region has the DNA TGTGCCGCCAGTAGTCGGGGGTCGAACACCGGGGAGCTGTTTTTT.

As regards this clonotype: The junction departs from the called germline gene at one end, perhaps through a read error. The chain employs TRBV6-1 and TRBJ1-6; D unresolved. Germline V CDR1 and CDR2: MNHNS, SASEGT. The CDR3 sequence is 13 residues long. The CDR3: CTSRGHDNSPFHF. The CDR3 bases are TGTACCAGCAGAGGGCACGATAATTCACCCTTCCACTTT.

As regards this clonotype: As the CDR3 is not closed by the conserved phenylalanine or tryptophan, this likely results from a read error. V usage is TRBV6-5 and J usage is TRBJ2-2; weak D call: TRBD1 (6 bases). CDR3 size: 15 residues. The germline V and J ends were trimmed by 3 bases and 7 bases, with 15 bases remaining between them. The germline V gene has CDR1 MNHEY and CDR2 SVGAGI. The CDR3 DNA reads TGTGCCAGCAGTTATTGCAGGGGACGTGTCGGGGAGCTGTTTGTT. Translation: CASSYCRGRVGELFV.

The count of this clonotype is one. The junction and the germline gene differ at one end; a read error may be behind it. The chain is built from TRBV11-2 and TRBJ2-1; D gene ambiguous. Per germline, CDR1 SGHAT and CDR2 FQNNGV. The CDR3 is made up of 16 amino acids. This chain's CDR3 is CASSLVELATANEQIF. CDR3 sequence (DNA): TGTGCCAGCAGCTTGGTGGAGTTGGCCACGGCCAATGAGCAGATCTTC.

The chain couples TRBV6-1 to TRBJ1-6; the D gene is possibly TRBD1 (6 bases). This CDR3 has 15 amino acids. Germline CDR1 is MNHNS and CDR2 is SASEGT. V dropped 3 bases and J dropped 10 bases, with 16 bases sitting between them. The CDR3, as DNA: TGTGCCAGCAGTGAGATGGGACATGGAGGCTCACCCCTCCACTTT. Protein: CASSEMGHGGSPLHF.

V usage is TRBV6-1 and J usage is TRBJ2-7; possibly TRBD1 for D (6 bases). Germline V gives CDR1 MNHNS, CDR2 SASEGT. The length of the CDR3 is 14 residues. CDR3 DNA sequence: TGTGCCAGTAGCGAAACCCTGGACAGAGGCGAGCAATACGTC. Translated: CASSETLDRGEQYV.

The DNA for the CDR3 is TGTGCCATCAGTGAGTCGAACCCCGGAAAAGAGACCCAGTACTTC. Protein product: CAISESNPGKETQYF. This rearrangement joins TRBV10-3 to TRBJ2-5; D remains unclear. The ends were cut back, 0 bases at V and 3 bases at J, with 11 bases in the middle. Germline CDR1 ENHRY, CDR2 SYGVKD. CDR3 length: 15 residues.

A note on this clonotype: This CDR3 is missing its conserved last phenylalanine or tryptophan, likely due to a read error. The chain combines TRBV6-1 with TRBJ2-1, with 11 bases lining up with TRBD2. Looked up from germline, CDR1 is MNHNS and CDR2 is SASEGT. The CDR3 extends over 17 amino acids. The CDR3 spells CVSSAPRLAGIYNEQFY. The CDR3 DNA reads TGTGTCAGCAGCGCGCCAAGACTAGCGGGAATCTACAATGAGCAGTTCTAC.

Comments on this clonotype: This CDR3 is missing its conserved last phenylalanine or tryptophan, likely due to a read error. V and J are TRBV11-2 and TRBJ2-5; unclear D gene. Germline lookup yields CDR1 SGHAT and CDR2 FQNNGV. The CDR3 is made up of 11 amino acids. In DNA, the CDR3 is TGTGCCAGCAGCTTAGAAGAGACTCAGTACTCC. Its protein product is CASSLEETQYS.

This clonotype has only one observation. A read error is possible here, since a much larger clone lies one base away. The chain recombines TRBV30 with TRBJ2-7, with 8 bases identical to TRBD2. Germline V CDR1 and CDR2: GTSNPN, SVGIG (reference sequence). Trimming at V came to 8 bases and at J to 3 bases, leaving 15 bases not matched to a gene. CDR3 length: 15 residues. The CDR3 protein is CAGRESGRGVYEQYV. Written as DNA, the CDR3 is TGTGCCGGACGCGAAAGCGGGAGAGGGGTCTACGAGCAGTACGTC.

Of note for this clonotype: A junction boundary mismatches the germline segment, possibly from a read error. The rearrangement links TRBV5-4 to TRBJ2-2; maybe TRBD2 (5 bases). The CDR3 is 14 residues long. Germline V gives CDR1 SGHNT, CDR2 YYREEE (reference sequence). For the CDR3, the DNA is TGTGCCAGCAGCTCCGTCGCGAACATCGGGGAACTGCTTTTT. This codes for CASSSVANIGELLF.

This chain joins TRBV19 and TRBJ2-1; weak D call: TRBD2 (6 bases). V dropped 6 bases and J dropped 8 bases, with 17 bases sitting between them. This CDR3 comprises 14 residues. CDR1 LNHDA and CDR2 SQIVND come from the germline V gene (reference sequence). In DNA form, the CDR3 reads TGTGCCAGTAGAGTCACGGGAGCTTCGTATGAGCAGTTCTTC. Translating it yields CASRVTGASYEQFF.

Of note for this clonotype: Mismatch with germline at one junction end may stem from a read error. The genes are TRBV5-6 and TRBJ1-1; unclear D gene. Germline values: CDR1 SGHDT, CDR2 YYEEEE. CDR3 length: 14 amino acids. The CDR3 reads CASSLVQLNSEAFF. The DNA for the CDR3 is TGTGCCAGCAGCTTGGTACAGCTTAACAGTGAAGCTTTCTTT.

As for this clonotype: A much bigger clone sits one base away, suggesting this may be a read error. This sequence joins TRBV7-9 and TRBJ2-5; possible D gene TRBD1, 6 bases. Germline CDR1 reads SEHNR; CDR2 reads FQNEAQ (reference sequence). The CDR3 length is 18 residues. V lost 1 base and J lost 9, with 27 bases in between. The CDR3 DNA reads TGTGCCAGCAGCTTAGAATTGCCGCAGACAGGCTTGTTGGAGCCCCAGTACTTC. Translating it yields CASSLELPQTGLLEPQYF.

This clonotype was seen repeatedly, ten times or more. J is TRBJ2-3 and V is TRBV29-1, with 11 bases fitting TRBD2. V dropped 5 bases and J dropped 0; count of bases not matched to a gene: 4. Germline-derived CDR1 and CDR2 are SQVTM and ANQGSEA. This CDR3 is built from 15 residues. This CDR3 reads CSVMTSGTSTDTQYF. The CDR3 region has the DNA TGCAGCGTTATGACTAGCGGGACCAGCACAGATACGCAGTATTTT.